These 10 T cell receptor beta chains share one sample of origin, sequenced in a study of patients and donors after allogeneic stem cell transplantation. MiXCR, run by TCRdb on the RT-PCR reads, gives a single entry per CDR3 protein. The top ten clones hold around 7.9% of a sample with 400,000 to 500,000 distinct CDR3 sequences, 16% of them seen once. Sample: blood, either unsorted or a sorted T cell fraction (not recorded which). These TCRs come from a human donor who was either an allogeneic HSCT recipient or a stem cell or donor lymphocyte infusion donor (not recorded which). It is not recorded whose cells these are; they may come from a transplant donor.

The chain combines TRBV5-1 with TRBJ2-6; the D gene is possibly TRBD2 (6 bases). The germline CDR1 and CDR2 sequences are SGHRS and YFSETQ. This CDR3 region has 14 residues. V was trimmed by 6 bases and J by 3 bases, leaving 10 bases between them. The CDR3 loop is CASTEGSGANVLTF. CDR3 DNA: TGCGCCAGCACGGAGGGGAGTGGGGCCAACGTCCTGACTTTC.

This clonotype occurred many times. The rearrangement uses TRBV28 and TRBJ2-2, with a weak D call TRBD1 (5 bases). Trimming removed 7 bases at V and 2 bases at J, with 11 bases between. Germline loops: CDR1 MDHEN, CDR2 SYDVKM. CDR3 size: 14 residues. In DNA, the CDR3 is TGTGCCAGCAACCGACAGCCAAACACCGGGGAGCTGTTTTTT. It translates to CASNRQPNTGELFF.

The rearrangement joins TRBV18 to TRBJ2-2; D remains ambiguous. The CDR3 extends over 16 amino acids. The germline V gene encodes CDR1 KGHSH and CDR2 LQKENI. V gave up 0 bases and J gave up 1 base, with 9 bases separating them. CDR3 nucleotide sequence: TGTGCCAGCTCACCACCGCTGCGATTGAACACCGGGGAGCTGTTTTTT. Residues: CASSPPLRLNTGELFF.

This clonotype was counted a few times. V is TRBV5-4 and J is TRBJ1-2; D might be TRBD1 (6 bases). The CDR3 is made up of 17 amino acids. Germline V gene data show CDR1 as SGHNT and CDR2 as YYREEE (reference sequence). V was clipped by 3 bases and J by 2 bases, with 20 bases between them. The CDR3 sequence: CASSSRRGPRGNYGYTF. The CDR3 coding sequence is TGTGCCAGCAGCTCCCGGAGAGGACCAAGGGGGAACTATGGCTACACCTTC. Variable domain in full (rest from reference TRBV5-4 and TRBJ1-2): ETGVTQSPTHLIKTRGQQVTLRCSSQSGHNTVSWYQQALGQGPQFIFQYYREEENGRGNFPPRFSGLQFPNYSSELNVNALELDDSALYLCASSSRRGPRGNYGYTFGSGTRLTVV.

This clonotype was observed at least ten times. The chain uses TRBV5-1 and TRBJ1-6; D may be TRBD1 (6 bases). There are 15 residues in the CDR3. V lost 2 bases and J lost 5, with 11 bases in between. The germline gives CDR1 SGHRS, CDR2 YFSETQ. The chain's CDR3 is CASSFRDKDNSPLHF. CDR3 DNA sequence: TGCGCCAGCAGCTTCCGGGACAAAGATAATTCACCCCTCCACTTT.

The chain couples TRBV7-2 to TRBJ2-7; D not resolved. Germline V CDR1 and CDR2: SGHTA, FQGNSA. The CDR3 has 14 amino acids. V dropped 1 base and J dropped 6 bases, with 13 bases sitting between them. This CDR3 is CASSLVSGGVEQYF. As DNA, the CDR3 is TGTGCCAGCAGCTTAGTAAGTGGTGGGGTCGAGCAGTACTTC.

V usage is TRBV7-8 and J usage is TRBJ1-1; D is perhaps TRBD1 (5 bases). V dropped 2 bases and J dropped 6 bases, with 13 bases sitting between them. The CDR3 contains 14 residues. The V gene's germline CDR1 is SGHVS and CDR2 FQNEAQ. For the CDR3, the DNA is TGTGCCAGCAGCTTAAACAGGAGGACCTCTGAAGCTTTCTTT. It codes for CASSLNRRTSEAFF.

This clonotype was seen a few times. CDR3 in amino acids: CASSPAFRGTGELFF. The CDR3 DNA reads TGTGCCAGCAGCCCAGCATTTAGGGGCACCGGGGAGCTGTTTTTT. The V call is TRBV11-2, the J call TRBJ2-2, with D possibly TRBD1 on 5 matching bases. CDR3 length: 15 residues. Deletions cut 5 bases from V and 4 bases from J, with 14 bases between. Per germline, CDR1 SGHAT and CDR2 FQNNGV. The full variable domain, with the rest looked up from reference TRBV11-2 and TRBJ2-2, is EAGVAQSPRYKIIEKRQSVAFWCNPISGHATLYWYQQILGQGPKLLIQFQNNGVVDDSQLPKDRFSAERLKGVDSTLKIQPAKLEDSAVYLCASSPAFRGTGELFFGEGSRLTVL.

This clonotype has more than one count but fewer than ten. The CDR3 loop reads CASTKQTGAGVYYEQYF. The CDR3 coding sequence is TGTGCCAGCACGAAACAGACAGGGGCGGGGGTTTACTACGAGCAGTACTTC. V gene TRBV27 combines with J gene TRBJ2-7; D perhaps matches TRBD1 (8 bases). The V and J ends lost 7 bases and 3 bases respectively, with 25 bases between them. CDR1 is MNHEY and CDR2 is SMNVEV in the germline V gene (reference sequence). The CDR3 runs 17 residues.

As DNA, the CDR3 is TGTGCCAGCAGCCCAAAGGGGGGAGACTACGAGCAGTACTTC. Its translation: CASSPKGGDYEQYF. The V call is TRBV14, the J call TRBJ2-7; the D call may be TRBD1 or TRBD2 (6 bases each). Trimming took off 4 bases at V and 3 bases at J, with 13 bases between the two ends. The CDR3 has 14 amino acids. The germline V gene has CDR1 SGHDN and CDR2 FVKESK.